The clone carrying this TCR beta chain is labeled as medium-sized. Its antigen is unidentified. CDR3 length: 15 amino acids. CDR1 is MNHEY, CDR2 SMNVEV, per germline (reference sequence). The V and J ends lost 4 bases and 3 bases respectively, with 15 bases between them. The data originate from a study of OX40 agonist ivuxolimab in advanced cancers. Overall study: An agonistic anti-OX40 (CD134) antibody, ivuxolimab, was used to treat the patients. The study, taken as a whole, reports: In general, CD8+ T cells held more expanded clones than CD4+ did, on average. The study observed clonal expansion of CD4+ and CD8+ blood T cells by week 6 at 0.1 to 3.0 mg/kg.

Using immunoSEQ multiplex PCR, the repertoire was profiled, and TCRdb retains in-frame clones only, with some absent. In the table there are tens of thousands of clones, approximately 90% of which are singletons. This specimen was CD4+ or CD8+ T cells sorted from blood, taken in a trial of the OX40 agonist ivuxolimab. The clonotype originates from an adult with an advanced solid tumor such as melanoma, head and neck, liver or kidney cancer. The chain joins TRBV27 to TRBJ1-2, with D possibly matching TRBD1 (5 bases). CDR3 amino acids: CASSSGPPGHYGYTF. DNA of the CDR3: TGTGCCAGCAGTTCCGGCCCCCCGGGACACTATGGCTACACCTTC.